Listed below are T cell receptor beta chains from one sample, sequenced in a study of blood T cell repertoires in COVID-19. Only in-frame clones appear in the TCRdb table, and some are missing; sequencing was by immunoSEQ multiplex PCR. The sample shows around 300,000 clones, roughly 90% of them seen only once. What was sequenced was peripheral blood. These receptor sequences come from a woman in her forties or fifties with active or convalescent COVID-19. Each CDR3 is given without its conserved first and last residue. D genes are given only for firm matches.

>.|TRBJ1-2|TRBV6-2/TRBV6-3
ASSQQTGTLSHGYT
>.|TRBJ1-6|TRBV7-2
ASSLQSYNSPLH
>.|TRBJ1-6|TRBV9
ASSVEVQGASPLH
>TRBD2|TRBJ2-5|TRBV7-3
ASSLTPGLPNQETQY
>TRBD1|TRBJ2-7|TRBV13
ASSLQGDEQY
>TRBD1|TRBJ1-2|TRBV24-1
ASMPGQG
>.|TRBJ1-1|TRBV5-1
ASSLAGGEAF
>TRBD2|TRBJ2-1|TRBV3-1/TRBV3-2
ASSQEGSGGGGQF
>TRBD2|TRBJ2-3|TRBV5-4
ASSLSLAGLSTDTQY
>.|TRBJ2-1|TRBV7-2
ASRIGVYNEQF
>TRBD2|TRBJ2-3|TRBV28
ASSEASGSSDTQY
>.|TRBJ1-5|TRBV4-3
ASSQVPILRGQSNQPQH
>TRBD1|TRBJ1-6|TRBV5-6
ASSLDGTGGKPLH
>TRBD1|TRBJ1-5|TRBV6-2/TRBV6-3
ASSPETGGYSNQPQH
>TRBD2|TRBJ2-1|TRBV6-4
ASSVTGGRTNEQF
>TRBD2|TRBJ2-1|TRBV28
ASSTGTSGNNEQF
>.|TRBJ1-2|TRBV6-6
ASSYSNTFYGYT
>.|TRBJ2-1|TRBV4-3
ASSSKAYNEQF
>.|TRBJ2-1|TRBV7-9
ASSLRGAPTNEQF
>.|TRBJ2-2|TRBV30
AWSVGSVNTGELF
>.|TRBJ1-2|TRBV19
ASSSLREAPYGYT
>.|TRBJ1-2|TRBV19
ASRIGRGGYGYT
>TRBD1|TRBJ2-5|TRBV5-6
ASSFVDGQGRGETQY
>.|TRBJ2-3|TRBV5-1
ASSYRVLDRSTDTQY
>.|TRBJ1-2|TRBV6-5
ASSSIGQLGGHGYT
>.|TRBJ1-2|TRBV4-3
ASSQENRGGYGYT
>TRBD2|TRBJ2-1|TRBV9
ASSVRSGGTNDEQF
>.|TRBJ2-7|TRBV4-3
ASSQSTEYEQY
>.|TRBJ1-1|TRBV3-1/TRBV3-2
ASSQVRQIRGATEAF
>TRBD1|TRBJ2-1|TRBV6-6
ASSFGTAEQF
>.|TRBJ2-3|TRBV19
ASSYPGASTDTQY